Following are 32 T cell receptor beta chains from one sample sequenced in a study of beta chain features in type 1 diabetes. Points from the study as a whole: There was a moderate but significant shortening of TCRB CDR3s in all four CD4+ subsets of Type 1 diabetes patients.

For these receptors, no antigen is known. Expressed TCRB transcripts were sequenced because the isolated RNA had all been reverse transcribed beforehand. Clones were sequenced by immunoSEQ multiplex PCR, and TCRdb holds only the in-frame ones, with some missing. The sample has about 340,000 clones; over 7% are singletons. Input material: central memory CD4+ T cells from blood. The receptors originated from a man aged 25-45 years with type 1 diabetes.

This clone occurred a few times. V is TRBV11-2 and J is TRBJ2-7; the match to TRBD1 covers 8 bases. The CDR3 spans 11 residues. V lost 5 bases to trimming and J lost 9 bases; unmatched junction nucleotides: 3. Germline V gene lookup returns CDR1 SGHAT and CDR2 FQNNGV. CDR3 protein: CASSPGTGQYF. The CDR3 DNA reads as TGTGCCAGCAGCCCCGGGACAGGGCAGTACTTC.

This clone was seen a few times. A much larger clone differs by one base, so this may be a read error. As DNA, the CDR3 is TGTGCCAGCAGCTTAGAAGGCTATGGCTACACCTTC. Protein product: CASSLEGYGYTF. The chain links TRBV11-2 to TRBJ1-2; unclear D gene. The V gene's germline CDR1 is SGHAT and CDR2 FQNNGV. The CDR3 consists of 12 residues. V shed 0 bases and J shed 4 bases, with 3 bases lying between them.

A few counts support this clone. The V call is TRBV6-1, the J call TRBJ1-5; maybe TRBD1 (5 bases). The germline V gene has CDR1 MNHNS and CDR2 SASEGT. The ends were cut back, 8 bases at V and 1 base at J, with 6 bases in the middle. CDR3 length equals 12 residues. Written as DNA, the CDR3 is TGTGCCAGCGGGGGGAGCAATCAGCCCCAGCATTTT. It is translated as CASGGSNQPQHF.

The chain uses TRBV18 and TRBJ2-3; 9 bases agree with TRBD2. Germline V gene lookup returns CDR1 KGHSH and CDR2 LQKENI. The V gene end was trimmed by 6 bases and the J gene end by 10 bases; junction bases not matched to a gene: 8. The CDR3 consists of 13 residues. CDR3 protein: CASSLESGGPQYF. CDR3 DNA sequence: TGTGCCAGCTCCCTCGAGAGCGGGGGGCCGCAGTATTTT.

This clone has just a few counts. The rearrangement joins TRBV6-5 to TRBJ2-7; D might be TRBD1 (6 bases). Trimming pared 5 bases from V and 3 bases from J, leaving 17 bases between. The germline V gene encodes CDR1 MNHEY and CDR2 SVGAGI. This CDR3 has 15 amino acids. The CDR3 loop is CASSRRSTGGYEQYF. The CDR3 DNA reads TGTGCCAGCAGTCGCCGATCGACAGGAGGCTACGAGCAGTACTTC.

This clone turned up a few times. V and J are TRBV7-2 and TRBJ2-5; D might be TRBD1 (6 bases). Per the germline V gene, CDR1 is SGHTA and CDR2 is FQGNSA. The CDR3 sequence is 15 residues long. V was trimmed by 4 bases and J by 2 bases, leaving 14 bases between them. The CDR3, as DNA: TGTGCCAGCAGCTCACGGTCAAGGGGGCAAGAGACCCAGTACTTC. This gives the protein CASSSRSRGQETQYF.

The rearrangement joins TRBV6-6 to TRBJ2-7; 10 bases map to TRBD2. The length of the CDR3 is 15 residues. V lost 3 bases to trimming and J lost 4 bases; unmatched junction nucleotides: 6. Germline V gives CDR1 MNHNY, CDR2 SVGAGI (reference sequence). CDR3 nucleotides: TGTGCCAGCAGTTATGGCATAGCGGGGGGTTACGAGCAGTACTTC. The encoded protein is CASSYGIAGGYEQYF.

This clone was counted between two and nine times. This rearrangement joins TRBV6-5 to TRBJ2-3; possible D gene TRBD2, 6 bases. The CDR3 length is 15 residues. The germline gives CDR1 MNHEY, CDR2 SVGAGI. V was trimmed by 0 bases and J by 7 bases, leaving 14 bases between them. The CDR3 nucleotides read TGTGCCAGCAGTTACTCGTTCCAGGGAGGACATACGCAGTATTTT. Its translation is CASSYSFQGGHTQYF.

At least ten counts were recorded for this clone. This chain links TRBV5-1 with TRBJ2-6, with D possibly called TRBD1 or TRBD2 (5 bases each). With 4 bases removed from V and 0 bases from J, the gap between germline ends came to 11 bases. The CDR3 runs 16 residues. CDR1 and CDR2 (germline): SGHRS, YFSETQ. CDR3 amino acids: CASSPGPNSGANVLTF. As DNA, the CDR3 is TGCGCCAGCAGCCCGGGACCGAACTCTGGGGCCAACGTCCTGACTTTC.

The J gene is TRBJ1-1, the V gene TRBV29-1; TRBD1 is a possible D gene (6 bases). Germline-derived CDR1 and CDR2 are SQVTM and ANQGSEA. V was pared by 3 bases and J by 3 bases, with 14 bases between. The CDR3 extends over 14 amino acids. CDR3 sequence: CSVEANRAHTEAFF. The CDR3, as DNA: TGCAGCGTTGAGGCTAACAGGGCCCACACTGAAGCTTTCTTT.

The CDR3, as DNA: TGTGCCAGCAGCTTGAAAGGCTTGGGTACGCAGTATTTT. This encodes CASSLKGLGTQYF. The genes are TRBV13 and TRBJ2-3; no firm D call. Germline assignment: CDR1 PRHDT and CDR2 FYEKMQ (reference sequence). This CDR3 spans 13 amino acids. Trimming shortened V by 3 bases and J by 8 bases, and 12 bases separated the two germline ends.

This clone occurred a few times. The rearrangement joins TRBV6-5 to TRBJ2-2, with D perhaps TRBD2 (6 bases). The germline gives CDR1 MNHEY, CDR2 SVGAGI. The ends were cut back, 8 bases at V and 4 bases at J, with 17 bases in the middle. This CDR3 spans 15 amino acids. CDR3 nucleotide sequence: TGTGCCAGCGTAGAGGGCGCGGGGTTCACCGGGGAGCTGTTTTTT. Translation gives CASVEGAGFTGELFF.

This clone was observed a few times. This chain joins TRBV30 and TRBJ1-5; D may be TRBD1 (6 bases). The ends were cut back, 2 bases at V and 2 bases at J, with 13 bases in the middle. The CDR3 totals 15 residues. Germline CDR1 reads GTSNPN; CDR2 reads SVGIG (reference sequence). CDR3 coding DNA: TGTGCCTGGAGTCGCGGACAGCCCCGCAATCAGCCCCAGCATTTT. This encodes CAWSRGQPRNQPQHF.

This clone showed up just a few times. This rearrangement joins TRBV7-2 to TRBJ2-1; D not certain. CDR1 is SGHTA, CDR2 FQGNSA, per germline. The CDR3 loop spans 14 amino acids. Trimming stripped 1 base from V and 5 bases from J, with 9 bases between. CDR3 DNA: TGTGCCAGCAGCTTAGGCGGTAAGAACAATGAGCAGTTCTTC. Its protein product is CASSLGGKNNEQFF.

This clone was observed a handful of times. CDR3 DNA sequence: TGCGCCAGCAGCTCGGACAGCTACGTAAACTCTGAAGCTTTCTTT. Translating it yields CASSSDSYVNSEAFF. The chain employs TRBV5-1 and TRBJ1-1; weak D call: TRBD1 (6 bases). Germline-derived CDR1 and CDR2 are SGHRS and YFSETQ. The CDR3 runs to 15 residues. V dropped 3 bases and J dropped 6 bases, with 18 bases sitting between them.

V and J are TRBV19 and TRBJ2-7, with 7 bases fitting TRBD1. Germline assignment: CDR1 LNHDA and CDR2 SQIVND (reference sequence). After removal of 8 bases from V and 0 bases from J, the junction contained 7 bases not matched to a gene. This CDR3 has 14 residues. The CDR3 sequence: CASRQGRNSYEQYF. CDR3 coding DNA: TGTGCCAGTCGACAGGGAAGGAACTCCTACGAGCAGTACTTC.

V is TRBV30 and J is TRBJ2-2, with D perhaps TRBD1 (6 bases). CDR1 is GTSNPN and CDR2 is SVGIG in the germline V gene (reference sequence). Trimming took 4 bases from V and 3 from J, leaving 18 bases between them. This CDR3 comprises 16 residues. Here the CDR3 reads CAWTNRETGHTGELFF. In DNA, the CDR3 is TGTGCCTGGACCAACAGGGAGACAGGTCACACCGGGGAGCTGTTTTTT.

The rearrangement uses TRBV4-3 and TRBJ1-1; D is possibly TRBD1 (6 bases). The germline V gene has CDR1 LGHNA and CDR2 YSLEER. Trimming took off 2 bases at V and 4 bases at J, with 14 bases between the two ends. This CDR3 has 15 amino acids. This CDR3 is CASSQKSGASTEAFF. The CDR3 coding sequence is TGCGCCAGCAGCCAAAAATCGGGGGCGAGCACTGAAGCTTTCTTT.

The sample holds a few counts of this clone. The rearrangement links TRBV29-1 to TRBJ2-3, with D possibly TRBD1 on 6 matching bases. From germline, CDR1 is SQVTM and CDR2 ANQGSEA. Between the trimmed V and J ends, which lost 6 bases and 2 bases, there was a span of 12 bases. The CDR3 totals 13 residues. The CDR3 sequence is CSVWSGDTDTQYF. In nucleotides, the CDR3 is TGCAGCGTATGGTCAGGGGACACAGATACGCAGTATTTT.

The chain combines TRBV5-1 with TRBJ2-2, with 9 bases lining up with TRBD1. CDR1 SGHRS and CDR2 YFSETQ come from the germline V gene. The CDR3 has 16 amino acids. With V trimmed by 2 bases and J by 2 bases, 4 bases remained unmatched. CDR3 sequence (DNA): TGCGCCAGCAGCTTAAGGGGACAGGGAAACACCGGGGAGCTGTTTTTT. Translated: CASSLRGQGNTGELFF.

This rearrangement joins TRBV2 to TRBJ2-5; perhaps TRBD2 as D (6 bases). V was pared by 6 bases and J by 4 bases, with 12 bases between. CDR3 size: 13 residues. Germline CDR1 and CDR2: SNHLY and FYNNEI. CDR3 sequence: CASRGLGGETQYF. The CDR3 DNA reads TGTGCCAGCAGGGGATTGGGGGGAGAGACCCAGTACTTC.

The J gene is TRBJ2-7, the V gene TRBV7-8, with 12 nucleotides matching TRBD2. The CDR3 has 17 residues. Germline V lookup: CDR1 SGHVS, CDR2 FQNEAQ. Losses at the gene ends were 5 bases for V and 4 bases for J; bases not matched to a gene: 12. CDR3 residues: CASSPNRLAGAWYEQYF. CDR3 sequence (DNA): TGTGCCAGCAGCCCTAATCGACTAGCGGGGGCGTGGTACGAGCAGTACTTC.

The sample holds a few counts of this clone. Other DNA sequences in the same sample also yield this CDR3. This chain joins TRBV9 and TRBJ2-7; D may be TRBD1 or TRBD2 (5 bases each). V dropped 4 bases and J dropped 0 bases, with 14 bases sitting between them. This CDR3 is built from 15 residues. Germline CDR1 reads SGDLS; CDR2 reads YYNGEE. The CDR3 is CASSPGTVGSYEQYF. The CDR3 nucleotides are TGTGCCAGCAGCCCCGGGACGGTTGGCTCCTACGAGCAGTACTTC.

This clone was recorded a few times. This rearrangement joins TRBV7-9 to TRBJ1-4; perhaps TRBD1 as D (5 bases). This CDR3 is built from 14 residues. V was clipped by 6 bases and J by 5 bases, with 13 bases between them. Germline V gene data show CDR1 as SEHNR and CDR2 as FQNEAQ (reference sequence). The CDR3 sequence is CASRTSGGNEKLFF. DNA of the CDR3: TGTGCCAGCAGGACATCCGGGGGGAATGAAAAACTGTTTTTT.

The table lists this clone with a few counts. J is TRBJ1-1 and V is TRBV5-1; D not certain. CDR1 SGHRS and CDR2 YFSETQ come from the germline V gene. This CDR3 region has 14 residues. Trimming took off 2 bases at V and 2 bases at J, with 10 bases between the two ends. For the CDR3, the DNA is TGCGCCAGCAGCTTTGGAGAGTTCAACACTGAAGCTTTCTTT. Translating it yields CASSFGEFNTEAFF. Full variable domain (outside the CDR3, taken from reference TRBV5-1 and TRBJ1-1): KAGVTQTPRYLIKTRGQQVTLSCSPISGHRSVSWYQQTPGQGLQFLFEYFSETQRNKGNFPGRFSGRQFSNSRSEMNVSTLELGDSALYLCASSFGEFNTEAFFGQGTRLTVV.

This clone was counted many times. The rearrangement uses TRBV7-2 and TRBJ2-7, with D possibly being TRBD1 (5 bases). The CDR3 runs to 13 residues. Germline values: CDR1 SGHTA, CDR2 FQGNSA. The germline V and J ends were trimmed by 3 bases and 0 bases, with 6 bases remaining between them. As DNA, the CDR3 is TGTGCCAGCAGCTTCGGACACTCCTACGAGCAGTACTTC. Encoded protein: CASSFGHSYEQYF. Combining the CDR3 with reference TRBV7-2 and TRBJ2-7 gives the whole variable domain GAGVSQSPSNKVTEKGKDVELRCDPISGHTALYWYRQSLGQGLEFLIYFQGNSAPDKSGLPSDRFSAERTGGSVSTLTIQRTQQEDSAVYLCASSFGHSYEQYFGPGTRLTVT.

The gene calls are TRBV27 and TRBJ2-7, with 8 bases identical to TRBD1. Germline CDR1 MNHEY, CDR2 SMNVEV (reference sequence). The CDR3 loop spans 14 amino acids. Trimming at V came to 5 bases and at J to 6 bases, leaving 9 bases not matched to a gene. In nucleotides, the CDR3 is TGTGCCAGCAGTCTAGCATCAGGGGGCTCCGAGCAGTACTTC. It is translated as CASSLASGGSEQYF.

In its sample, this clone was seen a few times. The rearrangement joins TRBV9 to TRBJ2-3; TRBD2 agrees at 8 bases. The CDR3 has 16 residues. Trimming removed 0 bases from V and 3 bases from J; junction bases left unmatched: 6. Germline loops: CDR1 SGDLS, CDR2 YYNGEE. In nucleotides, the CDR3 is TGTGCCAGCAGCGTAGCCGCCGGGGGGGGGACAGATACGCAGTATTTT. Protein sequence: CASSVAAGGGTDTQYF.

This clone came up a few times. The gene calls are TRBV29-1 and TRBJ2-4, with 10 bases that match TRBD1. Germline values: CDR1 SQVTM, CDR2 ANQGSEA. The CDR3 totals 17 residues. V was clipped by 4 bases and J by 0 bases; unmatched bases: 9. CDR3 loop: CSVGRGQGVRAKNIQYF. Written as DNA, the CDR3 is TGCAGCGTTGGACGTGGACAGGGGGTTCGAGCCAAAAACATTCAGTACTTC.

This clone was seen a handful of times. This sequence joins TRBV6-5 and TRBJ1-1; 7 bases fit TRBD1. Trimming cost V 5 bases and J 5 bases; bases outside gene matches: 11. The CDR3 contains 15 residues. Germline V gives CDR1 MNHEY, CDR2 SVGAGI. CDR3 region: CASSPSQGIATEAFF. CDR3 nucleotide sequence: TGTGCCAGCAGTCCGTCACAGGGGATAGCAACTGAAGCTTTCTTT.

The table lists this clone with a few counts. The chain uses TRBV2 and TRBJ2-1; 10 bases are shared with TRBD1. Trimming removed 5 bases from V and 8 bases from J; junction bases left unmatched: 9. The CDR3 is 15 residues long. Germline loops: CDR1 SNHLY, CDR2 FYNNEI. CDR3 coding DNA: TGTGCCAGCAGTAACCGGGACAGGGGTACTCATGAGCAGTTCTTC. This encodes CASSNRDRGTHEQFF. Supplemented by reference TRBV2 and TRBJ2-1, the full variable domain reads EPEVTQTPSHQVTQMGQEVILRCVPISNHLYFYWYRQILGQKVEFLVSFYNNEISEKSEIFDDQFSVERPDGSNFTLKIRSTKLEDSAMYFCASSNRDRGTHEQFFGPGTRLTVL.

This clone has just a few counts. The rearrangement links TRBV7-2 to TRBJ2-1, with a tentative D call TRBD1 (6 bases). Germline lookup yields CDR1 SGHTA and CDR2 FQGNSA. The CDR3 sequence is 15 residues long. Trimming took off 5 bases at V and 7 bases at J, with 18 bases between the two ends. CDR3 DNA: TGTGCCAGCAGCATCGGCAGGGGCTCGCAAAATGAGCAGTTCTTC. This sequence encodes CASSIGRGSQNEQFF.